The entry below gives a single TCR beta chain sequence along with its context. Per sample, extraction of total RNA gave at least 5.5 micrograms in every case. This entry belongs to a study of blood T cells in healthy people across ages. For the second PCR, which ran for about 7 to 11 cycles, a sample-barcoded 5' primer and a J-beta primer mix were used. From the 5' RACE reads, TCRdb called clonotypes with MiXCR, one entry per CDR3 protein. The top ten clones hold roughly 9% of a sample with more than 600,000 distinct CDR3 sequences, around 25% of them seen once. The germline CDR1 and CDR2 sequences are MGHDK and SYGVNS. Trimming shortened V by 4 bases and J by 5 bases, and 11 bases separated the two germline ends. The CDR3 is 13 residues long. These records were also assigned to another study, of T cells of mothers and their children.

The sequencing sample was made of blood. The clonotype was recovered from a boy younger than 18 in good health. The rearrangement joins TRBV25-1 to TRBJ1-1; D gene uncertain. The CDR3 DNA reads TGTGCCAGCAGTGTGAACACGCAAACTGAAGCTTTCTTT. Its translation is CASSVNTQTEAFF.